This T cell receptor (beta chain) was recovered during a study of blood T cell repertoires in COVID-19. The CDR3 has 13 residues. Per germline, CDR1 MNHEY and CDR2 SVGAGI. V was shortened by 2 bases and J by 3 bases, with 7 bases between the two germline ends. Regarding this clone: A much larger clone sits a single nucleotide away, making a read error possible.

The assay was immunoSEQ multiplex PCR, and TCRdb's table has in-frame clones only and misses some. Here the sample spans 490,000 or so clones, 80% to 90% being singletons. The chain carries TRBV6-5 and TRBJ1-2, with a weak D call TRBD1 (5 bases). This TCR derives from a woman aged 55-70 years who had recovered from COVID-19. The specimen was PBMCs or T cells enriched from blood (not recorded which). The CDR3: CASSYDSYYGYTF. In nucleotides, the CDR3 is TGTGCCAGCAGTTACGACAGCTACTATGGCTACACCTTC.